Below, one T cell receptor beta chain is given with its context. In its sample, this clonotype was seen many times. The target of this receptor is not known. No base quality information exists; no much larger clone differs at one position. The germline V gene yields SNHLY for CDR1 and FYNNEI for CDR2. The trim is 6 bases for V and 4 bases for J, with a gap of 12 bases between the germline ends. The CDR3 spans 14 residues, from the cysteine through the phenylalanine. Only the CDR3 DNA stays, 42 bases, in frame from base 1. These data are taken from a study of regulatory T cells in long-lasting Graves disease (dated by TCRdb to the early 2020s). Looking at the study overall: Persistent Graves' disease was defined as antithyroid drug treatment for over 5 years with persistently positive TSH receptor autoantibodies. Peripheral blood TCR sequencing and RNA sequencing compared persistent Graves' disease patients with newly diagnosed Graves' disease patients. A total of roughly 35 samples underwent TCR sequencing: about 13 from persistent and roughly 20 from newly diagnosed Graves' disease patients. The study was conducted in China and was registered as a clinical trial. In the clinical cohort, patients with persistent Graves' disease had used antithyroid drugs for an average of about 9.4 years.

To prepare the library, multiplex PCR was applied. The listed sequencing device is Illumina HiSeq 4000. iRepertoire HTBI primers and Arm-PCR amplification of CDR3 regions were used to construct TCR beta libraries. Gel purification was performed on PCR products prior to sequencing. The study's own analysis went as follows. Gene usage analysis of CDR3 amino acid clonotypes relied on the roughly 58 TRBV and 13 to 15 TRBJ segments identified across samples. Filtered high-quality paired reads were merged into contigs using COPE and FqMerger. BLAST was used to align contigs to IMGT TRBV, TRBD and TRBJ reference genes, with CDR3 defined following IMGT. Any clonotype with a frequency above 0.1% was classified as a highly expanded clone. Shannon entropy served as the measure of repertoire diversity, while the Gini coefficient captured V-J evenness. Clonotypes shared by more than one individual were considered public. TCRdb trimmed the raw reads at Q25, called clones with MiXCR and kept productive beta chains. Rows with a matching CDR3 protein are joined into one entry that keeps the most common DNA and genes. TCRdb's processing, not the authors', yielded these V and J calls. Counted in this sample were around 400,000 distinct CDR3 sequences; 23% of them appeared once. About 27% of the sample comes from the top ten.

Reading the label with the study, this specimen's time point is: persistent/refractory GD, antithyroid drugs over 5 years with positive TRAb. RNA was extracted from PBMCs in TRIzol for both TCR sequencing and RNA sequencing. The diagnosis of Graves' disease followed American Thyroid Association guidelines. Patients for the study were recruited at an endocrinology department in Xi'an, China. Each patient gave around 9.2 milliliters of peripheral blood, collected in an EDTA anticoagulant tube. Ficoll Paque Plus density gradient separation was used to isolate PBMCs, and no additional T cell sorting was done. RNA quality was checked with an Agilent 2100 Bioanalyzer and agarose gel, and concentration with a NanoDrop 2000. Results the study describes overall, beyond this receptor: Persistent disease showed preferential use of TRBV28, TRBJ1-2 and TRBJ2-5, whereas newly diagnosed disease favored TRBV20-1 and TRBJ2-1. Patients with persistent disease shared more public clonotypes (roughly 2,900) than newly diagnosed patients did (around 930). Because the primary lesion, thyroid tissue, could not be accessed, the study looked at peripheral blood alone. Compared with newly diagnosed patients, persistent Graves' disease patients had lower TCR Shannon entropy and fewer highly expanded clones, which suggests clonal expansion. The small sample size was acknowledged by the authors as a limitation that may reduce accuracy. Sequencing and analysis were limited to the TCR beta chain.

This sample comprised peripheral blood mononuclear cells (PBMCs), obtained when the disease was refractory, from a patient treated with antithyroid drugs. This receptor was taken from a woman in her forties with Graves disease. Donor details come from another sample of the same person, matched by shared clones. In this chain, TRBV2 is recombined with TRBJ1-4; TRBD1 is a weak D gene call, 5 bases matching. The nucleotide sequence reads TGTGCCAGCAGGGACACCTGGCATAATGAAAAACTGTTTTTT. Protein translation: CASRDTWHNEKLFF.